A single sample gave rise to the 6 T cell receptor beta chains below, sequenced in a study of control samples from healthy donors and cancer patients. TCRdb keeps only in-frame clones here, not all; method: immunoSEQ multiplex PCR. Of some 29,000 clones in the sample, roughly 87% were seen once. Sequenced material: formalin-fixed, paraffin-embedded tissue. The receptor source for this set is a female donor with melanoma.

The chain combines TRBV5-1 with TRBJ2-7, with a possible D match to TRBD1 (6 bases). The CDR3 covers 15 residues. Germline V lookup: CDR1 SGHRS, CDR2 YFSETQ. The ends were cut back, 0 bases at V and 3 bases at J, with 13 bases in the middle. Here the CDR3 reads CASSLAGTSIYEQYF. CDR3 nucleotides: TGCGCCAGCAGCTTGGCCGGGACATCCATCTACGAGCAGTACTTC. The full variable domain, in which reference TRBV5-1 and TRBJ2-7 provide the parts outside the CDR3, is KAGVTQTPRYLIKTRGQQVTLSCSPISGHRSVSWYQQTPGQGLQFLFEYFSETQRNKGNFPGRFSGRQFSNSRSEMNVSTLELGDSALYLCASSLAGTSIYEQYFGPGTRLTVT.

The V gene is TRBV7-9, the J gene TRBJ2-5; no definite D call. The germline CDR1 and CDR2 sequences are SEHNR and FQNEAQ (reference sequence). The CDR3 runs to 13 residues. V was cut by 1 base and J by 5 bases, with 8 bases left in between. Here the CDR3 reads CASSLGQRETQYF. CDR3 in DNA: TGTGCCAGCAGCTTAGGGCAGAGGGAGACCCAGTACTTC. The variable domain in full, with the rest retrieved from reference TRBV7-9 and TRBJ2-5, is DTGVSQNPRHKITKRGQNVTFRCDPISEHNRLYWYRQTLGQGPEFLTYFQNEAQLEKSRLLSDRFSAERPKGSFSTLEIQRTEQGDSAMYLCASSLGQRETQYFGPGTRLLVL.

The CDR3 DNA follows: TGTGCCAGCTCACCAGACGACTATGGCTACACCTTC. Translated, it gives CASSPDDYGYTF. V usage is TRBV18 and J usage is TRBJ1-2; no firm D call. V gave up 2 bases and J gave up 3 bases, with 4 bases separating them. There are 12 residues in the CDR3. Per the germline V gene, CDR1 is KGHSH and CDR2 is LQKENI.

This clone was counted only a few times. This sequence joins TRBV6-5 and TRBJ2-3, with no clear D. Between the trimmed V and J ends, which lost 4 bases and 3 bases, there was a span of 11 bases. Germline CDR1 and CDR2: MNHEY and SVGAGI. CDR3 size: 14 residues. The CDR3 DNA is TGTGCCAGCAGTTTGACTTGGATGACAGATACGCAGTATTTT. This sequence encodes CASSLTWMTDTQYF.

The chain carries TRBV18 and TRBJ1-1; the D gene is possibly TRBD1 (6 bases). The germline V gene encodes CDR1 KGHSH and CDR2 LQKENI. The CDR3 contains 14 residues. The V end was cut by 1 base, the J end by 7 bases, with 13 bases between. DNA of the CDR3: TGTGCCAGCTCACCACGGGGGGGCGAGGGTGAAGCTTTCTTT. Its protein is CASSPRGGEGEAFF.

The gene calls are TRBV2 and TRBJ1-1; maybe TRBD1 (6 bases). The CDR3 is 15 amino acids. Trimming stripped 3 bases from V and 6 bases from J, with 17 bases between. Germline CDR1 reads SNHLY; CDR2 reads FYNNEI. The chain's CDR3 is CASSDLSQGKAEAFF. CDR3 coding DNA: TGTGCCAGCAGTGACCTCTCTCAGGGGAAGGCTGAAGCTTTCTTT.